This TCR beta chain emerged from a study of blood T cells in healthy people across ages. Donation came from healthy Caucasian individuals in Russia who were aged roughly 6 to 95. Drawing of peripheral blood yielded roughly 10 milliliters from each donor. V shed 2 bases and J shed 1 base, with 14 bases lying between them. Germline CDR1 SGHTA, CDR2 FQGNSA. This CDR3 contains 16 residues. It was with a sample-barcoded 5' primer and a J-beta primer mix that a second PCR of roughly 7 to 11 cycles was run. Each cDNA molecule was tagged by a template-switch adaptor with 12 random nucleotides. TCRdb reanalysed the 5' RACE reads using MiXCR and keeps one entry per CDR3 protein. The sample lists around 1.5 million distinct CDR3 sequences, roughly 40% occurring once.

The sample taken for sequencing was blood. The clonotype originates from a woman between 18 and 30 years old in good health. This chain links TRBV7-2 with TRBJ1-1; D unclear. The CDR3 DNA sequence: TGTGCCAGCAGCTTAAGGGCGACTCATGGGAACACTGAAGCTTTCTTT. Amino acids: CASSLRATHGNTEAFF.